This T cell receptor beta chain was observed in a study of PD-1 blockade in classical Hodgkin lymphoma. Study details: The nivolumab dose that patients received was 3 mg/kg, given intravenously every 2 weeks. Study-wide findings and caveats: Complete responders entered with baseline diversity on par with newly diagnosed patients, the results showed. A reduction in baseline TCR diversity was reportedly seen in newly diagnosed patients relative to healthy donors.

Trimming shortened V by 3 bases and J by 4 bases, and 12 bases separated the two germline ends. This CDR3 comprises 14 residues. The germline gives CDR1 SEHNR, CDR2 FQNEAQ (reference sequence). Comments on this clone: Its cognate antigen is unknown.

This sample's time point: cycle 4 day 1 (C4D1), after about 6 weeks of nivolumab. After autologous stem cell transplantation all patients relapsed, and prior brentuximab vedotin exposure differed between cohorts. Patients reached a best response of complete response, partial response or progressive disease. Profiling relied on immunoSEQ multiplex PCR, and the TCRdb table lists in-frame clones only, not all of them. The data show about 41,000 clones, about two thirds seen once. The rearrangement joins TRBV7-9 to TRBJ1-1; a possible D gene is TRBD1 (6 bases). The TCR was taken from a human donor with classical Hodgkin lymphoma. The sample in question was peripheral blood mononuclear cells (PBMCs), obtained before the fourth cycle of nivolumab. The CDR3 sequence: CASSLGGQGTEAFF. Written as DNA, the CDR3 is TGTGCCAGCAGCTTGGGGGGGCAAGGCACTGAAGCTTTCTTT.